The present T cell receptor (beta chain) was sequenced within a study of OX40 agonist ivuxolimab in advanced cancers. Findings of the study overall: No antigen was identified for the clonally expanded peripheral T cells.

A note on this clone: The antigen is undetermined.

Peripheral blood came from all dose cohorts at three timepoints. J lost 1 base, V lost 4 bases, and 5 bases had no gene match. The CDR3 is made up of 15 amino acids. Germline CDR1 MNHEY, CDR2 SMNVEV (reference sequence). The assay was immunoSEQ multiplex PCR, and TCRdb's table has in-frame clones only and misses some. Among tens of thousands of clones, more than 65% were seen once, and the ten largest hold around 10%. J is TRBJ2-7 and V is TRBV27, with 9 bases aligning to TRBD1. The clonotype was recovered from an adult with an advanced solid tumor such as melanoma, head and neck, liver or kidney cancer. The input for sequencing was CD4+ or CD8+ T cells sorted from blood, taken in a trial of the OX40 agonist ivuxolimab. The CDR3 spells CASSYGGQGSYEQYF. Here the CDR3 DNA reads TGTGCCAGCAGTTACGGAGGACAGGGGTCCTACGAGCAGTACTTC.